This TCR beta chain was sequenced in a study of cytomegalovirus exposure and HLA in healthy donors (dated by TCRdb to 2015 to 2018). At the level of the whole study: A later analysis indicated that the 90 to 150 validation repertoires were generated on the platform also employed for the 720 or so repertoires of the first cohort. Along with the roughly 710-subject first cohort, a separate validation cohort of about 110 different subjects was used. The study was designed to test whether signatures of past pathogen exposure could be identified by cataloging public T cell receptors. The study combined high-throughput TCR immunosequencing, statistical association of individual TCRs with disease status, and machine learning to predict cytomegalovirus infection status.

Separate from the approximately 700-subject first cohort, the validation cohort of some 130 subjects was the group to which the donors belonged. Overall study results and their limits: In vitro tests confirmed that three of the cytomegalovirus-associated TCR beta chains recognize cytomegalovirus antigens. Across donors, most TCR sequences were observed very rarely, whereas some public TCRs were present in many individuals. It was suggested by the authors that the approach could potentially be generalized to other disease states and immunological phenotypes. Subsequent analysis determined that TCRs grouped into clusters in the first cohort also showed a tendency toward co-occurrence across the roughly 130 validation repertoires, and about 94% of cluster scores exceeded 0. The validation cohort had no HLA typing available for a later analysis, so co-occurrence within that cohort was assessed over all 110 or so repertoires. The study gave a list of 150 to 200 TCR beta chains associated with cytomegalovirus. Cytomegalovirus status was reported to be diagnosed by the classifier with high specificity and sensitivity in both the original and validation cohorts.

The trim is 0 bases for V and 2 bases for J, with a gap of 8 bases between the germline ends. CDR1 and CDR2 were assigned from the germline V gene as LGHNA and YSLEER. The CDR3 runs 16 residues from the cysteine to the phenylalanine. Of the read, only the CDR3 DNA is kept; its 48 bases are in frame from base 1. Worth noting for this clone: The antigen it recognizes is unknown. The record has no base qualities; no much larger clone is one base away.

Preparation of the library involved the immunoSEQ multiplex PCR assay. From the authors' description of their analysis: A statistical classification framework was built to diagnose cytomegalovirus status from the catalog of TCR beta chain sequences. What TCRdb holds here is the immuneACCESS table cut down to in-frame rearrangements. Part of the clones is not present; checked against another copy, under half of the missing clones reflect an unresolved V gene, and the others are unexplained. V and J calls and clone size are copied from that table; D and trimming were computed from the DNA. This sample is represented by about 65,000 clones; approximately 93% of them were singletons. The ten biggest clones cover 4.4% of the sample.

The chain employs TRBV4-3 and TRBJ2-6, with the D gene uncertain. The specimen was PBMCs. The receptor's source is a man younger than 35 in good health and CMV-seropositive. In nucleotides, the sequence is TGCGCCAGCAGCCAAGAAGCGAGCACTGGGGCCAACGTCCTGACTTTC. This encodes CASSQEASTGANVLTF.